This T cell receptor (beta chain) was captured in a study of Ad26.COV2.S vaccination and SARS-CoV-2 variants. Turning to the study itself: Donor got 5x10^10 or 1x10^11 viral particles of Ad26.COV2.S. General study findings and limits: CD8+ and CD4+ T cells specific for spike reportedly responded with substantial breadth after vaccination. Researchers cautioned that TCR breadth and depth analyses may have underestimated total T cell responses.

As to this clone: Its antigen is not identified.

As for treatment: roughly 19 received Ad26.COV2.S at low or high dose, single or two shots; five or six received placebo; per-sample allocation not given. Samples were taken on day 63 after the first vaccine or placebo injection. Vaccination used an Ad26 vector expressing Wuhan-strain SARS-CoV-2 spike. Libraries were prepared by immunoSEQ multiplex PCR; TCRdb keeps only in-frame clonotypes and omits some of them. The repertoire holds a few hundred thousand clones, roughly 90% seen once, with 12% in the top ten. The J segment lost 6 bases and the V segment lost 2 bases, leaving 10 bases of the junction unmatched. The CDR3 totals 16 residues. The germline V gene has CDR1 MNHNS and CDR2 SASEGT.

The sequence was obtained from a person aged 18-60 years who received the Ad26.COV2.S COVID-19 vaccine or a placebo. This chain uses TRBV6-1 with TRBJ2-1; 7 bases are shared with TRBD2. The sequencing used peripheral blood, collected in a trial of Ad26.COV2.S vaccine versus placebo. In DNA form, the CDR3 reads TGTGCCAGCAGTGAATTAGGTGGGAGGGCCGCCAATGAGCAGTTCTTC. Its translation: CASSELGGRAANEQFF.